This T cell receptor beta chain is from a study of cytotoxic CD8 clonotypes in ibrutinib-treated CLL. General observations from the study: Upon ibrutinib response clonality rose, and upon progression it fell back toward baseline.

As for this clone: Its antigen remains unidentified.

Only in-frame clones appear in the TCRdb table, and some are missing; sequencing was by immunoSEQ multiplex PCR. In the table there are 45,000 to 70,000 clones, 56% of which are singletons. From germline, CDR1 is SGHNT and CDR2 YYREEE (reference sequence). This CDR3 is 17 amino acids long. V was pared by 2 bases and J by 3 bases, with 19 bases between. V usage is TRBV5-4 and J usage is TRBJ2-3; no reliable D call. This sample comprised PBMCs, obtained after 24 months of ibrutinib treatment. The sequence was collected from a human donor with chronic lymphocytic leukemia. The CDR3 nucleotides read TGTGCCAGCAGCTTTCCCCAACGGATAGGGCTTACAGATACGCAGTATTTT. Its translation is CASSFPQRIGLTDTQYF.